This is a list of T cell receptor beta chains from one sample in a study of T cell repertoires in ileal Crohn's disease. Libraries were prepared by immunoSEQ multiplex PCR; TCRdb keeps only in-frame clonotypes and omits some of them. Of several thousand clones in the sample, roughly 96% were seen once. Sequencing was performed on ileal tissue. The receptors originated from an adult with Crohn's disease. Each CDR3 is given with its conserved first and last residue. A D gene is named only where the DNA matches it firmly. Expanded clones get a size class; other rows say once, few or many, or leave the size out.

clone_size: NA
d_call: TRBD1
v_call: TRBV4-1
j_call: TRBJ1-1
cdr3_aa: CASSQDPRGTEAFF
cdr3_nt: TGCGCCAGCAGCCAAGACCCCAGGGGGACTGAAGCTTTCTTT

clone_size: NA
d_call: TRBD1
v_call: TRBV4-2
j_call: TRBJ1-2
cdr3_aa: CASSGITQTGDYGYTF
cdr3_nt: TGTGCCAGCAGCGGTATAACCCAAACAGGGGACTATGGCTACACCTTC

clone_size: NA
d_call: NA
v_call: TRBV7-2
j_call: TRBJ1-2
cdr3_aa: CASRTGNWGYGYTF
cdr3_nt: TGTGCCAGCAGGACAGGAAATTGGGGCTATGGCTACACCTTC

clone_size: NA
d_call: NA
v_call: TRBV28
j_call: TRBJ2-1
cdr3_aa: CASSLLGDEQFF
cdr3_nt: TGTGCCAGCAGCCTTCTAGGGGATGAGCAGTTCTTC

clone_size: once
d_call: NA
v_call: TRBV5-4
j_call: TRBJ1-1
cdr3_aa: CASSPEVGPRNTEAFF
cdr3_nt: TGTGCCAGCAGCCCGGAGGTCGGACCGAGGAACACTGAAGCTTTCTTT

clone_size: NA
d_call: NA
v_call: TRBV27
j_call: TRBJ2-1
cdr3_aa: CASPPPVDPGQGSGGSSYNEQFF
cdr3_nt: TGTGCCAGCCCCCCTCCCGTCGACCCGGGACAGGGGAGCGGGGGGAGCTCCTACAATGAGCAGTTCTTC

clone_size: NA
d_call: NA
v_call: TRBV5-5
j_call: TRBJ1-4
cdr3_aa: CASSFEGATNEKLFF
cdr3_nt: TGTGCCAGCAGTTTCGAGGGGGCAACTAATGAAAAACTGTTTTTT

clone_size: NA
d_call: NA
v_call: TRBV29-1
j_call: TRBJ2-2
cdr3_aa: CSVARITGELFF
cdr3_nt: TGCAGCGTTGCGAGGATTACCGGGGAGCTGTTTTTT

clone_size: NA
d_call: NA
v_call: TRBV5-1
j_call: TRBJ2-2
cdr3_aa: CASSAGGREGTGELFF
cdr3_nt: TGCGCCAGCAGCGCCGGTGGGCGCGAGGGCACCGGGGAGCTGTTTTTT

clone_size: NA
d_call: NA
v_call: TRBV6-5
j_call: TRBJ1-5
cdr3_aa: CASSYDSNNQPQHF
cdr3_nt: TGTGCCAGCAGTTACGACTCTAACAATCAGCCCCAGCATTTT